This TCR beta chain was obtained from a study of blood T cell repertoires in COVID-19 (TCRdb year 2020). Regarding the research as a whole: Samples covering the acute and convalescent phases of COVID-19 were provided by collaborators in the United States, Italy and Spain. Deeply sampled blood TCRbeta repertoires from subjects exposed to, actively infected with, or recovered from COVID-19 were included in the dataset. The sample metadata nearly always contained a de-identified subject ID, COVID-19 status, age in years and sex. The repertoires were released in a freely available public database intended as a resource for research on the immune response to SARS-CoV-2. The samples were drawn from the first 160 participants of the ongoing ImmuneRACE study and from some 1,300 subjects provided by 6 global collaborators. The material from the prospective study consisted of cDNA or gDNA derived from T cells, B-cell-depleted T cells, or PBMCs. Where HLA class I and class II types were available, the types were taken from metadata supplied by the sample provider, not from assay-based typing.

The CDR3 runs 12 residues from the cysteine to the phenylalanine. The CDR3 DNA has 36 bases and is translated from base 1. CDR1 and CDR2, per the germline V gene, are SNHLY and FYNNEI. Broad study findings and their caveats: Clinical and demographic metadata were provided uncurated, with the amount varying by source and participant.

The collaborating institutions used their own protocols to collect whole blood in K2EDTA tubes. For TCRbeta analysis, collaborator samples were shipped as frozen whole blood, as isolated PBMCs, or as DNA extracted from either sample type. The immunoSEQ Assay, a bias-controlled multiplex PCR, was used to amplify TCRbeta CDR3 regions from genomic DNA. In the authors' own workflow: The number of nucleated cells in each sample was estimated from the amplification of reference gene primers within the assay. To quantify the absolute abundance of each unique TCRbeta CDR3 rearrangement, sequence reads were collapsed and filtered. For each sample, productive Simpson clonality was calculated as the square root of Simpson's diversity index over productive rearrangements. TCRdb took over this immuneACCESS table, retaining in-frame rearrangements with V and J assigned. Such tables are incomplete; in checked studies, under half of the missing clones stem from an unresolved V gene, and the remainder is unexplained. The V and J calls and clone size come from that table; D and trimming were worked out from the DNA. The sample table shows tens of thousands of clones, and around 90% are seen once. 3% to 4% of the sample is taken by the ten largest.

With regard to this clone: Its antigen remains unidentified. At one of its ends the junction is not consistent with the germline gene, which may arise from a read error.

The chain was built from TRBV2 and TRBJ1-2; TRBD1 matches 7 bases in the middle. The sequence derives from a woman in her seventies with acute or convalescent COVID-19. The specimen was peripheral blood. The nucleotides are TGTGCCAGCAGTGAGGGACAGCTCTCTATCTCCTTC. This yields the protein CASSEGQLSISF.